Below are 20 T cell receptor beta chains sequenced from a single sample in a study of post-analysis software for immune sequencing data. Whole-study results and caveats: TRBV segments more frequent in patients than in controls numbered several and included TRBV5-6, TRBV5-1 and TRBV20-1.

What these receptors recognize is not known. The library was made from cDNA and included unique molecular identifiers. In TCRdb, the PCR reads were re-called with MiXCR into one record per CDR3 protein. This sample has fewer than 550,000 distinct CDR3 sequences; approximately 31% occur once, and the top ten carry approximately 6%. Sequencing was performed on blood. The receptors originated from a girl younger than 18 with multiple sclerosis.

V gene TRBV7-2 combines with J gene TRBJ1-4; D is ambiguous. V lost 5 bases and J 7 bases, leaving 14 bases between the germline ends. This CDR3 comprises 14 residues. The germline V gene encodes CDR1 SGHTA and CDR2 FQGNSA. The CDR3 bases are TGTGCCAGCAGCCCTGAAAGGTGGGGTGAAAAACTGTTTTTT. It encodes CASSPERWGEKLFF.

The CDR3 sequence: CASSLSQGYERYF. The CDR3 DNA sequence: TGTGCCAGCAGTTTATCACAGGGCTACGAGCGGTACTTC. V usage is TRBV27 and J usage is TRBJ2-5; a possible D gene is TRBD1 (6 bases). Trimming pared 0 bases from V and 13 bases from J, leaving 15 bases between. Germline V CDR1 and CDR2: MNHEY, SMNVEV (reference sequence). This CDR3 region has 13 residues.

The V call is TRBV14, the J call TRBJ1-2; tentative D call: TRBD1 (5 bases). Trimming took 1 base from V and 8 from J, leaving 14 bases between them. CDR3 size: 14 residues. The germline gives CDR1 SGHDN, CDR2 FVKESK. In DNA, the CDR3 is TGTGCCAGCAGCCAAGTTCGAGGGGTTGGGGGCTACACCTTC. Translating it yields CASSQVRGVGGYTF.

This clonotype has more than one count but fewer than ten. The chain employs TRBV7-3 and TRBJ2-5, with TRBD2 matching 11 bases. The CDR3 sequence is 16 residues long. The germline V gene has CDR1 SGHTA and CDR2 FQGTGA. The V and J ends lost 4 bases and 5 bases, in that order; junction bases with no gene match: 9. As DNA, the CDR3 is TGTGCCAGCAGCTCCGGTGTTAGCGGGGGGGCGGAGACCCAGTACTTC. Translation: CASSSGVSGGAETQYF.

This clonotype was detected only a few times. V and J are TRBV7-2 and TRBJ2-7, with TRBD1 matching 9 bases. The CDR3 contains 17 residues. Germline values: CDR1 SGHTA, CDR2 FQGNSA. J gave up 5 bases and V 2 bases, and 13 bases lay outside the gene matches. CDR3 DNA sequence: TGTGCCAGCAGCTTATATTGGTCCGGGACAGGGAGAGACGAGCAGTACTTC. This translates into CASSLYWSGTGRDEQYF.

The rearrangement joins TRBV10-3 to TRBJ2-3; 7 bases agree with TRBD2. The length of the CDR3 is 13 residues. With V trimmed by 1 base and J by 8 bases, 3 bases remained unmatched. CDR1 is ENHRY and CDR2 is SYGVKD in the germline V gene. DNA for the CDR3: TGTGCCATCAGTGAGTGGGAGGGAAGTACGCAGTATTTT. Translation: CAISEWEGSTQYF.

This clonotype was recorded a few times. The genes are TRBV5-1 and TRBJ1-4, with 11 bases matching TRBD1. With V trimmed by 9 bases and J by 4 bases, 11 bases remained unmatched. Germline V gene lookup returns CDR1 SGHRS and CDR2 YFSETQ. CDR3 length equals 16 residues. CDR3 sequence reads: CATSRFGTGGNEKLFF. The CDR3 DNA sequence: TGCGCCACCTCTAGATTCGGGACAGGGGGTAATGAAAAACTGTTTTTT.

Points on this clonotype: With a much larger clone just one base away, this may be a read error. The genes are TRBV4-1 and TRBJ2-7, with D possibly TRBD2 on 6 matching bases. The germline gives CDR1 MGHRA, CDR2 YSYEKL. This CDR3 is built from 15 residues. Here the CDR3 reads CASSQVGGSSYGQYF. In DNA form, the CDR3 reads TGCGCCAGCAGCCAAGTTGGGGGGAGCTCCTACGGGCAGTACTTC.

In this sample, this clonotype turned up a few times. This chain connects TRBV25-1 to TRBJ2-7; weak D call: TRBD1 (6 bases). Germline CDR1 reads MGHDK; CDR2 reads SYGVNS. CDR3 length equals 16 residues. Trimming cost V 3 bases and J 2 bases, with 17 bases left between them. CDR3 residues: CASSDSTWQGTYEQYF. The CDR3, as DNA: TGTGCCAGCAGTGATTCTACCTGGCAGGGGACCTACGAGCAGTACTTC.

The chain recombines TRBV5-1 with TRBJ2-3; 7 bases line up with TRBD2. The length of the CDR3 is 15 residues. V lost 2 bases and J lost 2; bases outside the gene matches: 5. Germline CDR1 SGHRS, CDR2 YFSETQ. The chain's CDR3 is CASSFTSANTDTQYF. The CDR3 nucleotides read TGCGCCAGCAGCTTTACTAGCGCTAACACAGATACGCAGTATTTT.

J is TRBJ2-5 and V is TRBV6-5; the match to TRBD1 covers 7 bases. Per germline, CDR1 MNHEY and CDR2 SVGAGI. Germline trimming cut 6 bases from V and 6 bases from J; bases unmatched to any gene: 7. The CDR3 loop spans 13 amino acids. CDR3 in DNA: TGTGCCAGCAGATACAGGGGTGGGAAGACCCAGTACTTC. It encodes CASRYRGGKTQYF.

The chain recombines TRBV3-1 with TRBJ2-3, with 7 bases aligning to TRBD2. Germline V gene sequence: CDR1 LGHDT, CDR2 YNNKEL (reference sequence). This CDR3 region has 12 residues. V shed 3 bases and J 8 bases; nucleotides not matched to a gene: 2. CDR3: CASSQREGTQYF. For the CDR3, the DNA is TGTGCCAGCAGCCAGAGGGAGGGTACGCAGTATTTT.

A word on this clonotype: One junction end does not reproduce the germline sequence, and a read error may be involved. The chain joins TRBV6-5 to TRBJ2-1; D may match TRBD1 or TRBD2 (5 bases each). The CDR3 is 14 amino acids. The germline gives CDR1 MNHEY, CDR2 SVGAGI. The CDR3 protein is CASSLGTVYNERFF. CDR3 DNA sequence: TGTGCCAGCTCGCTCGGGACGGTTTACAATGAGCGGTTCTTC.

The rearrangement joins TRBV20-1 to TRBJ2-1, with D perhaps matching TRBD2 (6 bases). V was clipped by 2 bases and J by 10 bases, with 15 bases between them. The CDR3 sequence is 13 residues long. The germline V gene encodes CDR1 DFQATT and CDR2 SNEGSKA (reference sequence). The CDR3 DNA reads as TGCAGTGCTAGAAGAGCGGGTGATGGGGAGCAGTTCTTC. Protein product: CSARRAGDGEQFF.

This clonotype was recorded a few times. V usage is TRBV3-1 and J usage is TRBJ2-1; no reliable D call. Trimming removed 3 bases at V and 2 bases at J, with 11 bases between. The length of the CDR3 is 15 residues. Per germline, CDR1 LGHDT and CDR2 YNNKEL (reference sequence). The CDR3 spells CASSHWEQTYNEQFF. The CDR3 DNA reads TGTGCCAGCAGCCATTGGGAACAGACCTACAATGAGCAGTTCTTC.

This clonotype has more than one count but fewer than ten. This chain links TRBV5-1 with TRBJ2-3; D gene unclear. Per the germline V gene, CDR1 is SGHRS and CDR2 is YFSETQ. V lost 5 bases to trimming and J lost 3 bases, with 13 bases between them. The CDR3 covers 14 residues. CDR3 residues: CASRPGPETDTQYF. The DNA of the CDR3 is TGCGCCAGCAGACCGGGCCCCGAGACAGATACGCAGTATTTT.

A few counts support this clonotype. The CDR3 DNA reads TGCGCCAGCAGTGAATTAGCGGGGGCTTGGGGCAAAAACATTCAGTACTTC. It specifies CASSELAGAWGKNIQYF. The chain uses TRBV10-2 and TRBJ2-4; 9 bases agree with TRBD2. Germline trimming cut 3 bases from V and 3 bases from J; bases unmatched to any gene: 9. Germline CDR1 is WSHSY and CDR2 is SAAADI. The CDR3 consists of 17 residues.

The chain combines TRBV20-1 with TRBJ2-1, with 13 nucleotides matching TRBD2. The germline V gene encodes CDR1 DFQATT and CDR2 SNEGSKA (reference sequence). Trimming at V came to 2 bases and at J to 5 bases, leaving 3 bases not matched to a gene. CDR3 length equals 15 residues. CDR3 in amino acids: CSARKLAGGNNEQFF. The CDR3 nucleotides are TGCAGTGCTAGAAAACTAGCGGGGGGGAACAATGAGCAGTTCTTC.

The sample holds a few counts of this clonotype. The chain is built from TRBV5-1 and TRBJ2-3, with TRBD1 identical over 7 bases. V gave up 5 bases and J gave up 4 bases; unmatched junction bases: 4. There are 13 residues in the CDR3. Per germline, CDR1 SGHRS and CDR2 YFSETQ. In DNA form, the CDR3 reads TGCGCCAGCAGGCCCCAGGGGGCAGATACGCAGTATTTT. Protein sequence: CASRPQGADTQYF. Full variable domain (outside the CDR3, taken from reference TRBV5-1 and TRBJ2-3): KAGVTQTPRYLIKTRGQQVTLSCSPISGHRSVSWYQQTPGQGLQFLFEYFSETQRNKGNFPGRFSGRQFSNSRSEMNVSTLELGDSALYLCASRPQGADTQYFGPGTRLTVL.

This rearrangement joins TRBV7-9 to TRBJ1-1; tentative D call: TRBD1 (5 bases). Trimming left V 5 bases short and J 7 bases short, with 20 bases between. Germline CDR1 and CDR2: SEHNR and FQNEAQ (reference sequence). CDR3 size: 15 residues. CDR3 loop: CASSPRDSSRFEAFF. The CDR3 DNA reads as TGTGCCAGCAGCCCCCGGGACTCCTCCAGGTTTGAAGCTTTCTTT.